This TCR beta chain emerged from a study of human T cells and chemical hapten exposure. In TCRdb, the RACE reads were re-called with MiXCR into one record per CDR3 protein. The repertoire holds over 85,000 distinct CDR3 sequences, with less than 14% as singletons. Time point here: pre-sensitization, week 0. The treatment is: therapeutic diphenylcyclopropenone sensitization with weekly scalp DPC. This clonotype was seen only a few times. Germline CDR1 is DFQATT and CDR2 is SNEGSKA (reference sequence). CDR3 size: 15 residues. Trimming took 0 bases from V and 3 from J; bases not matched to a gene: 3. The starting material was whole blood, obtained in connection with sensitization to the hapten diphenylcyclopropenone (DPC). This receptor was obtained from a woman aged 60 to 75 with alopecia areata. Some clones in this sample may be carry-over from other donors' samples. This rearrangement joins TRBV20-1 to TRBJ2-1, with 9 bases matching TRBD2. CDR3 amino acids: CSARDGTSYYNEQFF. CDR3 DNA sequence: TGCAGTGCTAGAGACGGGACTAGCTACTACAATGAGCAGTTCTTC.